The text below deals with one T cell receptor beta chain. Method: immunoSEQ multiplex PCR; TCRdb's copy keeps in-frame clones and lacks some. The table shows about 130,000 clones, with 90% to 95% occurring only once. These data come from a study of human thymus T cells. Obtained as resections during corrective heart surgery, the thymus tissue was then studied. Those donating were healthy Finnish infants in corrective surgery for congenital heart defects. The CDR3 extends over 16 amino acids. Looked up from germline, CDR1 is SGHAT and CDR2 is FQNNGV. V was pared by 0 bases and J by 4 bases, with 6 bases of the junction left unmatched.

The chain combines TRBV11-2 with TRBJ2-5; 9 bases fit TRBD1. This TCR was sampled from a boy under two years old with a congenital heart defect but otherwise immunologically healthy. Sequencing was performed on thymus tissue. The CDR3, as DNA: TGTGCCAGCAGCTTAGATCGAAAGGGACAGGGAGAGACCCAGTACTTC. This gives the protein CASSLDRKGQGETQYF. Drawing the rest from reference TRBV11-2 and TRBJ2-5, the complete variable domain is EAGVAQSPRYKIIEKRQSVAFWCNPISGHATLYWYQQILGQGPKLLIQFQNNGVVDDSQLPKDRFSAERLKGVDSTLKIQPAKLEDSAVYLCASSLDRKGQGETQYFGPGTRLLVL.